These 27 T cell receptor beta chains came from one sample sequenced in a study of T cell changes during pregnancy in multiple sclerosis. Sequenced by immunoSEQ multiplex PCR; TCRdb stores in-frame clones only, minus some. The sample gives tens of thousands of clones, about nine tenths of which show up once; less than 0.95% is in the top ten. The sample in question was CD4+ T cells from peripheral blood mononuclear cells, obtained before pregnancy. The receptor set was obtained from a female donor with multiple sclerosis, enrolled in a pregnancy study.

This chain links TRBV7-2 with TRBJ2-2; 10 bases fit TRBD2. Losses at the gene ends were 1 base for V and 4 bases for J; bases not matched to a gene: 3. Germline V gene sequence: CDR1 SGHTA, CDR2 FQGNSA. The CDR3 runs to 16 residues. This CDR3 is CASSLGLAGVTGELFF. In nucleotides, the CDR3 is TGTGCCAGCAGCTTAGGTCTAGCGGGGGTCACCGGGGAGCTGTTTTTT.

The chain combines TRBV19 with TRBJ2-1; 12 nucleotides match TRBD2. V shed 4 bases, J shed 7 bases, and the junction held 14 bases outside the gene matches. CDR3 length: 18 amino acids. CDR1 is LNHDA and CDR2 is SQIVND in the germline V gene (reference sequence). The CDR3 nucleotides read TGTGCCAGTAGTACGGCTAGCGGGGGGGCCGTCGGTAGGAATGAGCAGTTCTTC. It yields the protein CASSTASGGAVGRNEQFF.

The V gene is TRBV19, the J gene TRBJ1-1, with TRBD1 matching over 7 bases. Germline CDR1 LNHDA, CDR2 SQIVND (reference sequence). V was pared by 8 bases and J by 0 bases, with 12 bases of the junction left unmatched. The CDR3 runs to 16 residues. The CDR3 sequence: CASQAQGGRVNTEAFF. The CDR3 coding sequence is TGTGCCAGTCAGGCCCAGGGGGGCAGGGTGAACACTGAAGCTTTCTTT. Using reference TRBV19 and TRBJ1-1 for the parts outside the CDR3, the full variable domain is DGGITQSPKYLFRKEGQNVTLSCEQNLNHDAMYWYRQDPGQGLRLIYYSQIVNDFQKGDIAEGYSVSREKKESFPLTVTSAQKNPTAFYLCASQAQGGRVNTEAFFGQGTRLTVV.

V and J are TRBV13 and TRBJ2-1, with 9 bases lining up with TRBD1. There are 15 residues in the CDR3. CDR1 and CDR2 (germline): PRHDT, FYEKMQ (reference sequence). The trim removed 4 bases at V and 1 base at J, leaving 2 bases unmatched. The CDR3 loop reads CASSSDRGSYNEQFF. The CDR3 nucleotides read TGTGCCAGCAGCTCAGACAGGGGGTCCTACAATGAGCAGTTCTTC.

The CDR3 coding sequence is TGTGCCAGCAGCTCCTGGGGGGTGGGACATGGCTACACCTTC. This codes for CASSSWGVGHGYTF. This chain joins TRBV5-4 and TRBJ1-2; weak D call: TRBD1 (5 bases). The ends were cut back, 3 bases at V and 6 bases at J, with 15 bases in the middle. Germline V gene lookup returns CDR1 SGHNT and CDR2 YYREEE (reference sequence). CDR3 length: 14 residues.

This chain's CDR3 is CAISEGQGRQTEAFF. The CDR3 bases are TGTGCCATCAGTGAAGGGCAGGGGCGGCAAACTGAAGCTTTCTTT. V and J are TRBV10-3 and TRBJ1-1; possible D gene TRBD1, 6 bases. V was trimmed by 3 bases and J by 5 bases, leaving 16 bases between them. Germline assignment: CDR1 ENHRY and CDR2 SYGVKD. This CDR3 has 15 residues.

The genes are TRBV7-6 and TRBJ2-2; D not resolved. Germline assignment: CDR1 SGHVS and CDR2 FNYEAQ. This CDR3 contains 12 residues. The ends were cut back, 5 bases at V and 4 bases at J, with 5 bases in the middle. The CDR3 reads CASSQLTGELFF. The CDR3 DNA is TGTGCCAGCAGCCAACTCACCGGGGAGCTGTTTTTT.

The chain recombines TRBV2 with TRBJ2-7, with a tentative D call TRBD1 (6 bases). Germline loops: CDR1 SNHLY, CDR2 FYNNEI. CDR3 size: 15 residues. V was pared by 5 bases and J by 0 bases, with 14 bases between. CDR3 protein: CASSYGDILSYEQYF. The CDR3 bases are TGTGCCAGCAGTTACGGGGACATCCTCTCCTACGAGCAGTACTTC.

The genes are TRBV4-2 and TRBJ1-2; 7 bases match TRBD1. CDR3 size: 17 residues. Germline V gene data show CDR1 as LGHNA and CDR2 as YNFKEQ. V trimming: 0 bases; J trimming: 4 bases; junction bases outside the gene matches: 11. CDR3 protein: CASSQEPPGQAGYGYTF. CDR3 DNA sequence: TGTGCCAGCAGCCAAGAGCCACCCGGACAGGCGGGCTATGGCTACACCTTC.

The chain employs TRBV7-3 and TRBJ2-1, with a tentative D call TRBD1 (6 bases). Per germline, CDR1 SGHTA and CDR2 FQGTGA. The ends were cut back, 2 bases at V and 6 bases at J, with 11 bases in the middle. The CDR3 contains 14 residues. CDR3 amino acids: CASSLGGSGNEQFF. CDR3 nucleotides: TGTGCCAGCAGCTTAGGGGGCAGCGGCAATGAGCAGTTCTTC.

The chain combines TRBV5-6 with TRBJ1-3, with 11 bases identical to TRBD1. CDR1 is SGHDT, CDR2 YYEEEE, per germline. The length of the CDR3 is 16 residues. The J segment lost 3 bases and the V segment lost 1 base, leaving 3 bases of the junction unmatched. The CDR3 DNA follows: TGTGCCAGCAGCTTGAGGACAGGGGGCTTTGGAAACACCATATATTTT. This gives the protein CASSLRTGGFGNTIYF.

V usage is TRBV4-3 and J usage is TRBJ2-7; D gene unclear. The CDR3 runs 14 residues. With 1 base removed from V and 6 bases from J, the gap between germline ends came to 13 bases. In germline, CDR1 is LGHNA, CDR2 YSLEER. The CDR3 is CASSQGAPHTEQYF. The CDR3 bases are TGCGCCAGCAGCCAAGGAGCCCCCCATACCGAGCAGTACTTC.

J is TRBJ1-2 and V is TRBV19, with TRBD1 identical over 9 bases. V was clipped by 8 bases and J by 12 bases; unmatched bases: 10. Germline CDR1 is LNHDA and CDR2 is SQIVND (reference sequence). CDR3 length equals 12 residues. CDR3 in DNA: TGTGCCAGTGCTAACACAGGGGGCCAAAACACCTTC. Its translation: CASANTGGQNTF.

The V gene is TRBV10-3, the J gene TRBJ2-3; 7 bases are a match to TRBD1. With 6 bases clipped from V and 3 bases from J, the junction kept 18 bases outside the gene matches. Germline V gene lookup returns CDR1 ENHRY and CDR2 SYGVKD. The CDR3 is 18 amino acids. CDR3: CAIRPRGEPGQWTDTQYF. Here the CDR3 DNA reads TGTGCCATCAGGCCTCGGGGAGAGCCGGGACAGTGGACAGATACGCAGTATTTT.

This clone was detected once. This chain joins TRBV7-8 and TRBJ1-5, with no clear D. Germline CDR1 reads SGHVS; CDR2 reads FQNEAQ. The CDR3 sequence is 13 residues long. With 2 bases removed from V and 6 bases from J, the gap between germline ends came to 8 bases. As DNA, the CDR3 is TGTGCCAGCAGCTTACGCTGGAGTCAGCCCCAGCATTTT. Its translation: CASSLRWSQPQHF.

This chain joins TRBV7-2 and TRBJ2-7; tentatively, D is TRBD1 (5 bases). Looked up from germline, CDR1 is SGHTA and CDR2 is FQGNSA. The V and J ends lost 6 bases and 2 bases respectively, with 11 bases between them. This CDR3 contains 13 residues. As DNA, the CDR3 is TGTGCCAGCAGGAGCGACAGAGCCTACGAGCAGTACTTC. Encoded protein: CASRSDRAYEQYF.

The chain employs TRBV20-1 and TRBJ2-7; D unresolved. Per germline, CDR1 DFQATT and CDR2 SNEGSKA (reference sequence). The CDR3 contains 11 residues. V gave up 3 bases and J gave up 4 bases, with 7 bases separating them. The CDR3 DNA reads as TGCAGTGCTAGTCGCGCTTACGAGCAGTACTTC. This encodes CSASRAYEQYF.

This clone occurred a few times. The V and J genes are TRBV19 and TRBJ1-5; D remains ambiguous. The CDR3 spans 13 residues. V was trimmed by 7 bases and J by 1 base, leaving 8 bases between them. CDR1 LNHDA and CDR2 SQIVND come from the germline V gene (reference sequence). The CDR3 is CASTRESNQPQHF. CDR3 coding DNA: TGTGCCAGTACCCGAGAGAGCAATCAGCCCCAGCATTTT.

The rearrangement links TRBV29-1 to TRBJ1-1; D is possibly TRBD1 (6 bases). CDR3 length: 11 residues. CDR1 is SQVTM, CDR2 ANQGSEA, per germline. Trimming pared 3 bases from V and 8 bases from J, leaving 10 bases between. The CDR3 region is CSVDRTAEAFF. The DNA of the CDR3 is TGCAGCGTTGATAGGACAGCCGAAGCTTTCTTT.

The chain employs TRBV14 and TRBJ1-4; no reliable D call. Germline V gene lookup returns CDR1 SGHDN and CDR2 FVKESK. With 0 bases removed from V and 7 bases from J, the gap between germline ends came to 15 bases. The CDR3 contains 16 residues. This chain's CDR3 is CASSQDLPGSGEKLFF. The CDR3 nucleotides read TGTGCCAGCAGCCAAGATTTGCCGGGGTCGGGTGAAAAACTGTTTTTT.

The chain couples TRBV5-4 to TRBJ1-2, with D unresolved. The length of the CDR3 is 14 residues. V dropped 1 base and J dropped 2 bases, with 9 bases sitting between them. Germline V gene lookup returns CDR1 SGHNT and CDR2 YYREEE (reference sequence). The CDR3 sequence: CASSLRSGNYGYTF. DNA of the CDR3: TGTGCCAGCAGCTTGAGATCGGGAAACTATGGCTACACCTTC. The full variable domain, in which reference TRBV5-4 and TRBJ1-2 provide the parts outside the CDR3, is ETGVTQSPTHLIKTRGQQVTLRCSSQSGHNTVSWYQQALGQGPQFIFQYYREEENGRGNFPPRFSGLQFPNYSSELNVNALELDDSALYLCASSLRSGNYGYTFGSGTRLTVV.

J is TRBJ2-7 and V is TRBV5-8; 9 bases line up with TRBD2. The length of the CDR3 is 15 residues. In germline, CDR1 is SGHTS, CDR2 YDEGEE. Trimming removed 0 bases from V and 5 bases from J; junction bases left unmatched: 6. For the CDR3, the DNA is TGTGCCAGCAGCTTGGAGCGAGCGGGGGGAGACGAGCAGTACTTC. Protein: CASSLERAGGDEQYF.

This clone was observed a few times. The chain employs TRBV4-2 and TRBJ1-5, with D possibly TRBD1 on 6 matching bases. CDR1 and CDR2 (germline): LGHNA, YNFKEQ. V shed 10 bases and J shed 1 base, with 17 bases lying between them. The CDR3 covers 15 residues. The CDR3 here is CANPNRVPSNQPQHF. DNA for the CDR3: TGTGCCAACCCCAACAGGGTTCCGAGCAATCAGCCCCAGCATTTT.

V usage is TRBV20-1 and J usage is TRBJ2-1; a weak D match, TRBD2 (6 bases). Per germline, CDR1 DFQATT and CDR2 SNEGSKA (reference sequence). The length of the CDR3 is 11 residues. Trimming left V 5 bases short and J 11 bases short, with 13 bases between. The CDR3 sequence: CSAARTSQQFF. The CDR3 DNA reads TGCAGTGCTGCACGAACTAGCCAGCAGTTCTTC.

The genes are TRBV15 and TRBJ1-2; tentatively, D is TRBD1 (5 bases). This CDR3 contains 17 residues. Trimming shortened V by 3 bases and J by 2 bases, and 19 bases separated the two germline ends. Germline CDR1 LNHNV, CDR2 YYDKDF (reference sequence). The CDR3 coding sequence is TGTGCCACCAGCAGGCCTTCTGACAGATTCATAAACTATGGCTACACCTTC. It specifies CATSRPSDRFINYGYTF.

This chain connects TRBV5-4 to TRBJ1-1; 7 bases fit TRBD1. The CDR3 consists of 15 residues. Germline V gene lookup returns CDR1 SGHNT and CDR2 YYREEE (reference sequence). After removal of 0 bases from V and 1 base from J, the junction contained 3 bases not matched to a gene. CDR3 sequence (DNA): TGTGCCAGCAGCTTGGGGGGGACAGAGAACACTGAAGCTTTCTTT. Its translation: CASSLGGTENTEAFF.

The rearrangement joins TRBV9 to TRBJ1-1, with 8 bases identical to TRBD1. Germline assignment: CDR1 SGDLS and CDR2 YYNGEE. Trimming took 4 bases from V and 5 from J; bases not matched to a gene: 16. This CDR3 spans 17 amino acids. This CDR3 reads CASSKGPGGLRATEAFF. DNA of the CDR3: TGTGCCAGCAGCAAGGGGCCAGGGGGCCTTAGGGCAACTGAAGCTTTCTTT. Full variable domain (outside the CDR3, taken from reference TRBV9 and TRBJ1-1): DSGVTQTPKHLITATGQRVTLRCSPRSGDLSVYWYQQSLDQGLQFLIQYYNGEERAKGNILERFSAQQFPDLHSELNLSSLELGDSALYFCASSKGPGGLRATEAFFGQGTRLTVV.